Listed here is a single T cell receptor beta chain. This CDR3 comprises 14 residues. Germline V gives CDR1 SGHNT, CDR2 YENEEA. Trimming left V 1 base short and J 7 bases short, with 10 bases between. The record originates from a study of blood T cell repertoires in COVID-19. For the study at large: PBMCs, B-cell-depleted T cells, or T cells provided the cDNA or gDNA that made up the material.

TCRdb's copy holds only in-frame clones and misses some; the assay was immunoSEQ multiplex PCR. The sample includes 85,000 to 130,000 clones, around 82% of them seen just once. The sample taken for sequencing was peripheral blood. V and J are TRBV11-3 and TRBJ2-2; tentatively, D is TRBD2 (5 bases). This TCR derives from a man aged 60 to 69 with acute or convalescent COVID-19. For the CDR3, the DNA is TGTGCCAGCAGCTTAGTCGGGATAGGCGGGGAGCTGTTTTTT. As protein: CASSLVGIGGELFF.